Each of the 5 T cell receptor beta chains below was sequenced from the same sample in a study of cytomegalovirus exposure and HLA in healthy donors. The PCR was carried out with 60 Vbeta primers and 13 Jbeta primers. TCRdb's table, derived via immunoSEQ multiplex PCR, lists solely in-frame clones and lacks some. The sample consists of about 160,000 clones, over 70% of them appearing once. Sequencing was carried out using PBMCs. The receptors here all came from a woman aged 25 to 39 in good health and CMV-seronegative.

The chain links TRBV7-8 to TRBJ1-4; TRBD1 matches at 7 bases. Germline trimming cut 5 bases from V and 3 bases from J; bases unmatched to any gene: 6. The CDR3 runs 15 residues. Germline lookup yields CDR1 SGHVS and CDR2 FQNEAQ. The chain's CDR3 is CASSRDGTANEKLFF. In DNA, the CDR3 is TGTGCCAGCAGCCGAGACGGGACAGCTAATGAAAAACTGTTTTTT.

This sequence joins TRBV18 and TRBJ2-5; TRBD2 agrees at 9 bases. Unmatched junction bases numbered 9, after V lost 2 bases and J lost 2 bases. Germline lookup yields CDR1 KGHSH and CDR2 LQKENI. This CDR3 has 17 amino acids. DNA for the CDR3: TGTGCCAGCTCACCATTAAGCCAAGCGGGAGGACAAGAGACCCAGTACTTC. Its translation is CASSPLSQAGGQETQYF.

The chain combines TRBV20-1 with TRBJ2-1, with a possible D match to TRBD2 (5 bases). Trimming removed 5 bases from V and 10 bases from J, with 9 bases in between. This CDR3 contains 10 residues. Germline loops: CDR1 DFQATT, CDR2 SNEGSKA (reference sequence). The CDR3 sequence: CSAPRGEQFF. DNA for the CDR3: TGCAGTGCTCCCCGAGGGGAGCAGTTCTTC.

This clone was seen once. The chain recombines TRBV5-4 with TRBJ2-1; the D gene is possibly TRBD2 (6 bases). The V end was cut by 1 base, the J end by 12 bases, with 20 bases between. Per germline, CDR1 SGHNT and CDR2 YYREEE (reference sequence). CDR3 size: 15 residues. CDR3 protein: CASSLYPRDWPWQFF. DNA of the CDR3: TGTGCCAGCAGCTTGTACCCCCGGGACTGGCCCTGGCAGTTCTTC.

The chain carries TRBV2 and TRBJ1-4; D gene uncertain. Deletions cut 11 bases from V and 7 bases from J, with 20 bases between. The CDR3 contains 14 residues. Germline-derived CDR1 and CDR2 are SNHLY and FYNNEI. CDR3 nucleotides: TGTGCCTACAGTCCCGGAACGGCTCTTGAAAAACTGTTTTTT. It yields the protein CAYSPGTALEKLFF. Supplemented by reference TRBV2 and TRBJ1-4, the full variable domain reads EPEVTQTPSHQVTQMGQEVILRCVPISNHLYFYWYRQILGQKVEFLVSFYNNEISEKSEIFDDQFSVERPDGSNFTLKIRSTKLEDSAMYFCAYSPGTALEKLFFGSGTQLSVL.